The rows below give T cell receptor beta chains drawn from one sample of a study of cytomegalovirus exposure and HLA in healthy donors. TCRdb's table, derived via immunoSEQ multiplex PCR, lists solely in-frame clones and lacks some. The data hold about 98,000 clones, with 87% observed a single time. Sequencing used PBMCs. Receptors originate from a woman aged 25 to 39 in good health and CMV-seronegative. CDR3s include the opening cysteine and the closing phenylalanine or tryptophan. Fields, in order: clone size, V gene, J gene, D gene, CDR3 DNA, CDR3 protein. The D gene is left open where the match is weak. Size tells how often a clone was seen (once, few, many) or the class of an expanded clone, and some rows leave it out.

clone size: NA
V gene: TRBV28
J gene: TRBJ2-1
D gene: TRBD1
CDR3 DNA: TGTGCCAGCAGTGTCACAGGGGGCCCCTACAATGAGCAGTTCTTC
CDR3 protein: CASSVTGGPYNEQFF

clone size: NA
V gene: TRBV25-1
J gene: TRBJ1-4
D gene: NA
CDR3 DNA: TGTGCCAGCAGTGAAGGGAACCTAGGACAGCTTAATGAAAAACTGTTTTTT
CDR3 protein: CASSEGNLGQLNEKLFF

clone size: NA
V gene: TRBV10-1
J gene: TRBJ2-1
D gene: NA
CDR3 DNA: TGCGCCAGCCGGCCACCCGGGACTTTGGAGCAGTTCTTC
CDR3 protein: CASRPPGTLEQFF

clone size: NA
V gene: TRBV10-3
J gene: TRBJ1-1
D gene: NA
CDR3 DNA: TGTGCCATCAGTGTTCAGGGGATGAACACTGAAGCTTTCTTT
CDR3 protein: CAISVQGMNTEAFF

clone size: NA
V gene: TRBV19
J gene: TRBJ2-1
D gene: NA
CDR3 DNA: TGTGCCAGTTCCCCGGGTGTCTCCTACAATGAGCAGTTCTTC
CDR3 protein: CASSPGVSYNEQFF

clone size: NA
V gene: TRBV5-6
J gene: TRBJ2-2
D gene: TRBD2
CDR3 DNA: TGTGCCAGCAGCCATAGACTAGCGGGAGGCGTGGGAACCGGGGAGCTGTTTTTT
CDR3 protein: CASSHRLAGGVGTGELFF

clone size: NA
V gene: TRBV28
J gene: TRBJ1-2
D gene: NA
CDR3 DNA: TGTGCCAGCGGAACAACAGGAAACTATGGCTACACCTTC
CDR3 protein: CASGTTGNYGYTF

clone size: NA
V gene: TRBV7-3
J gene: TRBJ2-1
D gene: TRBD2
CDR3 DNA: TGTGCCAGCAGCCTTGAGCGGGGGGGCCTTCCCTTTTACAATGAGCAGTTCTTC
CDR3 protein: CASSLERGGLPFYNEQFF

clone size: NA
V gene: TRBV20-1
J gene: TRBJ2-7
D gene: NA
CDR3 DNA: TGCAGTGCTCCATTAAAGGGGGAGCAGTACTTC
CDR3 protein: CSAPLKGEQYF

clone size: once
V gene: TRBV4-1
J gene: TRBJ2-5
D gene: NA
CDR3 DNA: TGCGCCAGCAGCCAAGTTAATTTTAAAGAGACCCAGTACTTC
CDR3 protein: CASSQVNFKETQYF

clone size: once
V gene: TRBV9
J gene: TRBJ2-3
D gene: TRBD2
CDR3 DNA: TGTGCCAGCAGCTTACACCCTAGCGGGGGGGCGGCAGATACGCAGTATTTT
CDR3 protein: CASSLHPSGGAADTQYF

clone size: NA
V gene: TRBV5-1
J gene: TRBJ2-7
D gene: TRBD2
CDR3 DNA: TGCGCCAGCAGCATACTAGCGGGAAACTACGAGCAGTACTTC
CDR3 protein: CASSILAGNYEQYF

clone size: NA
V gene: TRBV6-6
J gene: TRBJ2-2
D gene: TRBD2
CDR3 DNA: TGTGCCAGCAGTTACCCAAGCGGGGCCACCGGGGAGCTGTTTTTT
CDR3 protein: CASSYPSGATGELFF

clone size: many
V gene: TRBV10-2
J gene: TRBJ1-2
D gene: TRBD1
CDR3 DNA: TGCGCCAGCAGTCTTGGGACAGACTATGGCTACACCTTC
CDR3 protein: CASSLGTDYGYTF

clone size: NA
V gene: TRBV28
J gene: TRBJ2-2
D gene: NA
CDR3 DNA: TGTGCCAGCAGTTTTTACACGACAGCCGGGGAGCTGTTTTTT
CDR3 protein: CASSFYTTAGELFF

clone size: NA
V gene: TRBV15
J gene: TRBJ2-7
D gene: TRBD2
CDR3 DNA: TGTGCCACCAGCAGAGACCCACAGGGCGTAGCGGGAGGTTTAACGGAGCAGTACTTC
CDR3 protein: CATSRDPQGVAGGLTEQYF

clone size: NA
V gene: TRBV5-1
J gene: TRBJ1-5
D gene: TRBD1
CDR3 DNA: TGCGCCAGCAGCGGGACAGGGGGCGTTGATCAGCCCCAGCATTTT
CDR3 protein: CASSGTGGVDQPQHF

clone size: NA
V gene: TRBV29-1
J gene: TRBJ2-4
D gene: TRBD2
CDR3 DNA: TGCAGCGTGGCGAAAGCGGGAGGGGCAAACATTCAGTACTTC
CDR3 protein: CSVAKAGGANIQYF

clone size: NA
V gene: TRBV19
J gene: TRBJ2-7
D gene: NA
CDR3 DNA: TGTGCCAGTAGTACAGGGACTGCCTCCTACGAGCAGTACTTC
CDR3 protein: CASSTGTASYEQYF

clone size: NA
V gene: TRBV2
J gene: TRBJ2-1
D gene: TRBD1
CDR3 DNA: TGTGCCAGCAGCCCCGGGACAGGGGCCTACAATGAGCAGTTCTTC
CDR3 protein: CASSPGTGAYNEQFF

clone size: NA
V gene: TRBV11-1
J gene: TRBJ2-3
D gene: NA
CDR3 DNA: TGTGCCAGCAGCCGGACACCTAGTAGCACAGATACGCAGTATTTT
CDR3 protein: CASSRTPSSTDTQYF

clone size: once
V gene: TRBV5-5
J gene: TRBJ1-4
D gene: NA
CDR3 DNA: TGTGCCAGCCACCCTGCCCCAGGGTGGGGTGAAAAACTGTTTTTT
CDR3 protein: CASHPAPGWGEKLFF

clone size: NA
V gene: TRBV14
J gene: TRBJ1-2
D gene: NA
CDR3 DNA: TGTGCCAGCAGCCAAGACCAACAGGATTATGGCTACACCTTC
CDR3 protein: CASSQDQQDYGYTF

clone size: once
V gene: TRBV9
J gene: TRBJ1-1
D gene: NA
CDR3 DNA: TGTGCCAGCAGCGTAGCCACGGGTACTGAAGCTTTCTTT
CDR3 protein: CASSVATGTEAFF

clone size: once
V gene: TRBV5-4
J gene: TRBJ2-3
D gene: TRBD1
CDR3 DNA: TGTGCCAGCAGCTTGGGGACAGGGGTCGCAGATACGCAGTATTTT
CDR3 protein: CASSLGTGVADTQYF

clone size: NA
V gene: TRBV4-3
J gene: TRBJ2-3
D gene: TRBD1
CDR3 DNA: TGCGCCAGCAGCCGCGGACAGGGGGTTACAGATACGCAGTATTTT
CDR3 protein: CASSRGQGVTDTQYF

clone size: NA
V gene: TRBV18
J gene: TRBJ2-7
D gene: NA
CDR3 DNA: TGTGCCAGCTCACCACCGGACTTCTACGAGCAGTACTTC
CDR3 protein: CASSPPDFYEQYF

clone size: NA
V gene: TRBV6-6
J gene: TRBJ1-5
D gene: TRBD1
CDR3 DNA: TGTGCCAGCAGGAGCGGACAGGGAAGCAATCAGCCCCAGCATTTT
CDR3 protein: CASRSGQGSNQPQHF

clone size: NA
V gene: TRBV7-8
J gene: TRBJ1-5
D gene: NA
CDR3 DNA: TGTGCCAGCAGCTCCATACAGGGTCTCAGTGGCAATCAGCCCCAGCATTTT
CDR3 protein: CASSSIQGLSGNQPQHF

clone size: NA
V gene: TRBV5-1
J gene: TRBJ1-1
D gene: NA
CDR3 DNA: TGCGCCAGCAGCCCGGCAAGGGGAGGGACTGAAGCTTTCTTT
CDR3 protein: CASSPARGGTEAFF

clone size: NA
V gene: TRBV6-5
J gene: TRBJ2-4
D gene: NA
CDR3 DNA: TGTGCCAGCAGTTCGTTTACAGGGTTAGCCAAAAACATTCAGTACTTC
CDR3 protein: CASSSFTGLAKNIQYF

clone size: NA
V gene: TRBV19
J gene: TRBJ1-4
D gene: TRBD1
CDR3 DNA: TGTGCCAGTAGTCCTCGGACAGGGGGCTATGAAAAACTGTTTTTT
CDR3 protein: CASSPRTGGYEKLFF

clone size: NA
V gene: TRBV4-1
J gene: TRBJ2-5
D gene: TRBD2
CDR3 DNA: TGCGCCAGCAGCCAGGCCGGGACTAGCCTAGAGACCCAGTACTTC
CDR3 protein: CASSQAGTSLETQYF

clone size: NA
V gene: TRBV11-2
J gene: TRBJ2-2
D gene: NA
CDR3 DNA: TGTGCCAGCATGCGAACCGGGGAGCTGTTTTTT
CDR3 protein: CASMRTGELFF

clone size: NA
V gene: TRBV2
J gene: TRBJ2-5
D gene: NA
CDR3 DNA: TGTGCCAGCAGGGCGGGACTGTACCAAGAGACCCAGTACTTC
CDR3 protein: CASRAGLYQETQYF

clone size: NA
V gene: TRBV19
J gene: TRBJ2-4
D gene: TRBD1
CDR3 DNA: TGTGCCAGTAGTATAGGTGGGACAGGGGAGGACATTCAGTACTTC
CDR3 protein: CASSIGGTGEDIQYF

clone size: once
V gene: TRBV19
J gene: TRBJ2-3
D gene: NA
CDR3 DNA: TGTGCCAGCCATCCCCTGGGGAGTGGGACAGATACGCAGTATTTT
CDR3 protein: CASHPLGSGTDTQYF

clone size: NA
V gene: TRBV28
J gene: TRBJ2-4
D gene: TRBD1
CDR3 DNA: TGTGCCAGCAGGAGCCGACAGGGGGCGCGGGACATTCAGTACTTC
CDR3 protein: CASRSRQGARDIQYF

clone size: NA
V gene: TRBV5-6
J gene: TRBJ2-3
D gene: TRBD2
CDR3 DNA: TGTGCCAGCAGCTCCGAGACCGGGACTAGCGGGAGTGCCCTCGATACGCAGTATTTT
CDR3 protein: CASSSETGTSGSALDTQYF

clone size: NA
V gene: TRBV14
J gene: TRBJ1-2
D gene: TRBD1
CDR3 DNA: TGTGCCAGCAGCCCCCCCAGGGGGCTATCGGCTAACTATGGCTACACCTTC
CDR3 protein: CASSPPRGLSANYGYTF

clone size: few
V gene: TRBV9
J gene: TRBJ1-5
D gene: NA
CDR3 DNA: TGTGCCAGCAGCGTAAGTGGAGCAGGCAATCAGCCCCAGCATTTT
CDR3 protein: CASSVSGAGNQPQHF

clone size: few
V gene: TRBV5-6
J gene: TRBJ1-2
D gene: NA
CDR3 DNA: TGTGCCAGCAGCTTAAGAGGTCCTCTCCCGATGGGCTATGGCTACACCTTC
CDR3 protein: CASSLRGPLPMGYGYTF

clone size: NA
V gene: TRBV28
J gene: TRBJ2-2
D gene: NA
CDR3 DNA: TGTGCCAGTCTACAGGCCGGGGAGCTGTTTTTT
CDR3 protein: CASLQAGELFF

clone size: NA
V gene: TRBV7-3
J gene: TRBJ1-1
D gene: NA
CDR3 DNA: TGTGCCAGCAGCCTCGGGGTTCCGGCAACTGAAGCTTTCTTT
CDR3 protein: CASSLGVPATEAFF

clone size: once
V gene: TRBV5-1
J gene: TRBJ1-3
D gene: NA
CDR3 DNA: TGCGCCAGCGCCCAGGGAAACACCATATATTTT
CDR3 protein: CASAQGNTIYF

clone size: once
V gene: TRBV18
J gene: TRBJ2-7
D gene: TRBD1
CDR3 DNA: TGTGCCAGCTCACCCGACAGGGGGCCCTACGAGCAGTACTTC
CDR3 protein: CASSPDRGPYEQYF

clone size: NA
V gene: TRBV29-1
J gene: TRBJ2-7
D gene: NA
CDR3 DNA: TGCAGCGTTGTCCTTATCTCCTACGAGCAGTACTTC
CDR3 protein: CSVVLISYEQYF

clone size: NA
V gene: TRBV28
J gene: TRBJ2-2
D gene: NA
CDR3 DNA: TGTGCCAGCAGTTTCTCTAGGGGGAACACCGGGGAGCTGTTTTTT
CDR3 protein: CASSFSRGNTGELFF

clone size: NA
V gene: TRBV4-2
J gene: TRBJ2-6
D gene: TRBD2
CDR3 DNA: TGTGCCAGCAGCCAAGATCCCCGGGGGGAGGCTGGGGCCAACGTCCTGACTTTC
CDR3 protein: CASSQDPRGEAGANVLTF

clone size: NA
V gene: TRBV6-5
J gene: TRBJ1-5
D gene: NA
CDR3 DNA: TGTGCCATCGGACGGGGGAGGAATCAGCCCCAGCATTTT
CDR3 protein: CAIGRGRNQPQHF

clone size: few
V gene: TRBV7-9
J gene: TRBJ1-5
D gene: NA
CDR3 DNA: TGTGCCAGCAAAGAGGGAGGTAGCAATCAGCCCCAGCATTTT
CDR3 protein: CASKEGGSNQPQHF

clone size: NA
V gene: TRBV2
J gene: TRBJ2-6
D gene: NA
CDR3 DNA: TGTGCCAGCAGTGCCCTTTCCTCTGGGGCCAACGTCCTGACTTTC
CDR3 protein: CASSALSSGANVLTF

clone size: NA
V gene: TRBV11-2
J gene: TRBJ1-2
D gene: NA
CDR3 DNA: TGTGCCAGCAGCTTTTTACCGGGTGGCTATGGCTACACCTTC
CDR3 protein: CASSFLPGGYGYTF